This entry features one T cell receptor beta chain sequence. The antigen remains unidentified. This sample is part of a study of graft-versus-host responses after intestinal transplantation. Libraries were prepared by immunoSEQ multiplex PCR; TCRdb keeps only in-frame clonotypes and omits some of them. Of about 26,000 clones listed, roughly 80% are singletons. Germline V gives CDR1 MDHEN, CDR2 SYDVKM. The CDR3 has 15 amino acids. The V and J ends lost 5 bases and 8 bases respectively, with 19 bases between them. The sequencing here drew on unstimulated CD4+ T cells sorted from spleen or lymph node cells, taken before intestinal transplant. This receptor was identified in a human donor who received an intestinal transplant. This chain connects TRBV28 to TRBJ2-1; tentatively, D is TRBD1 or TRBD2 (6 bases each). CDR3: CASSNGGSLSHEQFF. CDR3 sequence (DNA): TGTGCCAGCAGTAACGGGGGCTCCCTTTCCCATGAGCAGTTCTTC.